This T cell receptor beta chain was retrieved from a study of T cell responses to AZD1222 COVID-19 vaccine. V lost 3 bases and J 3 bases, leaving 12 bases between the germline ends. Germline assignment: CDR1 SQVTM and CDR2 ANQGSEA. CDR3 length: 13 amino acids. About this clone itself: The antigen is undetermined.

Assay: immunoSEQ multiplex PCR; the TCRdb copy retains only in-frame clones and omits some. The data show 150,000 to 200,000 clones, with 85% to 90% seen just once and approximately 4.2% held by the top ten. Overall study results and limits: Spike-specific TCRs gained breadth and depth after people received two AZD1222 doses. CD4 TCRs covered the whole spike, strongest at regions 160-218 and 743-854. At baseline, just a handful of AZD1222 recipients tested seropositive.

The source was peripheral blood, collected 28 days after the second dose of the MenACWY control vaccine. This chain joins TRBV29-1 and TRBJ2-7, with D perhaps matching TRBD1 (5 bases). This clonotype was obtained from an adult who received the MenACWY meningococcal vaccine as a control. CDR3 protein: CSVDIQGDYEQYF. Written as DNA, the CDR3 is TGCAGCGTTGATATACAAGGGGACTACGAGCAGTACTTC.